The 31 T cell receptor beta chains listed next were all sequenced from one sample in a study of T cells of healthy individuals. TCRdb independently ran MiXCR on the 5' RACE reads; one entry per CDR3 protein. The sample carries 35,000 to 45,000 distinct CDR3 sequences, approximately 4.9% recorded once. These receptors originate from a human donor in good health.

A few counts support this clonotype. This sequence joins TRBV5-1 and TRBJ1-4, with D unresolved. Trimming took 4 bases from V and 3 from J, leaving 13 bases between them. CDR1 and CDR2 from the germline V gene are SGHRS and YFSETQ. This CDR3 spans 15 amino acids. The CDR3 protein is CASSEGGPPNEKLFF. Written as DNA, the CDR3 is TGCGCCAGCAGCGAAGGAGGGCCCCCTAATGAAAAACTGTTTTTT.

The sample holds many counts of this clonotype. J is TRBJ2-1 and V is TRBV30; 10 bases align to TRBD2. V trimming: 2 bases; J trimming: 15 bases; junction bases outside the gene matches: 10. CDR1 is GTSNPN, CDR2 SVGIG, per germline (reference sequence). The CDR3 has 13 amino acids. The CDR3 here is CAWSTTSGMATFF. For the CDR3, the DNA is TGTGCCTGGAGTACTACTAGCGGGATGGCGACGTTCTTC.

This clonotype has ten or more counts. Here the CDR3 reads CASSTMGTENFGGANVLTF. Written as DNA, the CDR3 is TGTGCCAGCAGCACTATGGGTACAGAAAATTTTGGTGGGGCCAACGTCCTGACTTTC. The rearrangement joins TRBV13 to TRBJ2-6; D uncertain. Germline V gene data show CDR1 as PRHDT and CDR2 as FYEKMQ (reference sequence). V dropped 5 bases and J dropped 3 bases, with 23 bases sitting between them. This CDR3 is built from 19 residues.

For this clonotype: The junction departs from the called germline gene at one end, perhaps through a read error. DNA of the CDR3: TGCAGCGTAGCCCGGTACCTAAGAATGCAGAATTTT. This encodes CSVARYLRMQNF. The chain employs TRBV29-1 and TRBJ2-3; D is unresolved. The CDR3 covers 12 residues. The germline V gene has CDR1 SQVTM and CDR2 ANQGSEA.

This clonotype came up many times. The CDR3 loop reads CASSQGLPPLEQFF. For the CDR3, the DNA is TGTGCCAGCAGCCAAGGCCTTCCTCCTCTCGAGCAGTTCTTC. The V and J genes are TRBV14 and TRBJ2-1; D unclear. CDR3 length equals 14 residues. CDR1 is SGHDN, CDR2 FVKESK, per germline. V gave up 1 base and J gave up 10 bases, with 14 bases separating them.

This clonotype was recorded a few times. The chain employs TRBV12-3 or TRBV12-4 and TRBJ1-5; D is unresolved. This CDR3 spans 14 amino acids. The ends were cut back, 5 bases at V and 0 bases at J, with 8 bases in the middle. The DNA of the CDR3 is TGTGCCAGCAGTAAATCGGATAGCAATCAGCCCCAGCATTTT. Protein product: CASSKSDSNQPQHF.

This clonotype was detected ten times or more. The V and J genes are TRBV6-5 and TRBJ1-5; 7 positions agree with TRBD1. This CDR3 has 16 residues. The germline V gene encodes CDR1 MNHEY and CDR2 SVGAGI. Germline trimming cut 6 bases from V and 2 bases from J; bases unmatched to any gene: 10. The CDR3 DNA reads TGTGCCAGCAGGGCAAGACAGGGAAGAGGCAATCAGCCCCAGCATTTT. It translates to CASRARQGRGNQPQHF.

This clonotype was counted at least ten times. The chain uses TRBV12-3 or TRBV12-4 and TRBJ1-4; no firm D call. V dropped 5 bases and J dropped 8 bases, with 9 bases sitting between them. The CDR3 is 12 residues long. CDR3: CASSPLDEKLFF. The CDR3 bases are TGTGCCAGCAGTCCCTTGGACGAAAAACTGTTTTTT.

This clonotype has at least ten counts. CDR3 sequence reads: CASSRRGAESSYEQYF. The CDR3 bases are TGTGCCAGCAGCCGTCGCGGGGCAGAGAGCTCCTACGAGCAGTACTTC. V usage is TRBV7-9 and J usage is TRBJ2-7; weak D call: TRBD2 (6 bases). The germline V gene encodes CDR1 SEHNR and CDR2 FQNEAQ (reference sequence). The CDR3 length is 16 residues. Trimming stripped 5 bases from V and 0 bases from J, with 17 bases between.

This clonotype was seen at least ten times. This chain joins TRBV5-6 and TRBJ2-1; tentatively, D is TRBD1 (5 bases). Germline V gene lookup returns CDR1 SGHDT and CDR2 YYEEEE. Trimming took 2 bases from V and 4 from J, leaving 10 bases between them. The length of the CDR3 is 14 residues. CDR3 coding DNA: TGTGCCAGCAGCTTATATGGGGCTTACAATGAGCAGTTCTTC. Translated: CASSLYGAYNEQFF.

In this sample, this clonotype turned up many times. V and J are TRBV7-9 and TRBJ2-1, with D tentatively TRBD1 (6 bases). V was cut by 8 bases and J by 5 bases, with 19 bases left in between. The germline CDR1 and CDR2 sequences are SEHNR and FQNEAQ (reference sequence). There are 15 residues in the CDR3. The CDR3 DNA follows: TGTGCCAGCCGCCCGGAATACAGGGCAGACAATGAGCAGTTCTTC. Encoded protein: CASRPEYRADNEQFF.

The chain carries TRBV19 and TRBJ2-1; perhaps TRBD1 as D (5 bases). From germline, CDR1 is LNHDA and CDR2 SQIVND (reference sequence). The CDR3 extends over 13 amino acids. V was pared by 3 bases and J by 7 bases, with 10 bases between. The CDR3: CASSIQGLNEQFF. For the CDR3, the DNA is TGTGCCAGTAGTATTCAGGGCTTGAATGAGCAGTTCTTC.

CDR3 DNA sequence: TGTGCCAGCAGCTTAGAGCTGAACACTGAAGCTTTCTTT. It specifies CASSLELNTEAFF. This rearrangement joins TRBV11-2 to TRBJ1-1; no clear D. Germline V gene sequence: CDR1 SGHAT, CDR2 FQNNGV. Trimming pared 0 bases from V and 0 bases from J, leaving 2 bases between. This CDR3 spans 13 amino acids. Full variable domain (outside the CDR3, taken from reference TRBV11-2 and TRBJ1-1): EAGVAQSPRYKIIEKRQSVAFWCNPISGHATLYWYQQILGQGPKLLIQFQNNGVVDDSQLPKDRFSAERLKGVDSTLKIQPAKLEDSAVYLCASSLELNTEAFFGQGTRLTVV.

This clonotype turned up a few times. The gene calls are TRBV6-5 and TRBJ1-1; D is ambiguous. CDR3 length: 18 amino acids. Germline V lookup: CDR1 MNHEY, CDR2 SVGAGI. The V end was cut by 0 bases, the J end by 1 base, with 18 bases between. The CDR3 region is CASSYSRVWRKGNTEAFF. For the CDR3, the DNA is TGTGCCAGCAGTTACTCGAGAGTTTGGAGGAAGGGGAACACTGAAGCTTTCTTT.

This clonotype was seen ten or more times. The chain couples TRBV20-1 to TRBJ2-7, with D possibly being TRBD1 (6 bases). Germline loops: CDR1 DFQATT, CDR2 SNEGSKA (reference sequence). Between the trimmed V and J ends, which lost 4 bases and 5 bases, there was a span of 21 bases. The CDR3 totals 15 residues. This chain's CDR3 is CSAKSDSFFSHEQYF. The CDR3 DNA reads TGCAGTGCTAAGTCGGACAGCTTTTTTTCCCACGAGCAGTACTTC.

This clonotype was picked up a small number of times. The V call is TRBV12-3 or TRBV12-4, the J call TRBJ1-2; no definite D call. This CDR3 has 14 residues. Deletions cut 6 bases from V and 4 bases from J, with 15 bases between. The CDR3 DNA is TGTGCCAGCAGGCCCTCGGATTCTTTCTATGGCTACACCTTC. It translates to CASRPSDSFYGYTF.

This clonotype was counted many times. DNA of the CDR3: TGTGCCAGCTGTCCACCCGGACCCTACAATGAGCAGTTCTTC. This sequence encodes CASCPPGPYNEQFF. The rearrangement links TRBV25-1 to TRBJ2-1; D gene unclear. V lost 8 bases and J lost 2, with 13 bases in between. This CDR3 region has 14 residues. The germline V gene has CDR1 MGHDK and CDR2 SYGVNS. Using reference TRBV25-1 and TRBJ2-1 for the parts outside the CDR3, the full variable domain is EADIYQTPRYLVIGTGKKITLECSQTMGHDKMYWYQQDPGMELHLIHYSYGVNSTEKGDLSSESTVSRIRTEHFPLTLESARPSHTSQYLCASCPPGPYNEQFFGPGTRLTVL.

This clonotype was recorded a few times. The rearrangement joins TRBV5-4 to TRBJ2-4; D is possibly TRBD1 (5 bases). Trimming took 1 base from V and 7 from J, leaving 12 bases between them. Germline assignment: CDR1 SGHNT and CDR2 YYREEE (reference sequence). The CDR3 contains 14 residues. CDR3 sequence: CASSLQEGVNIQYF. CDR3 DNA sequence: TGTGCCAGCAGCTTGCAGGAAGGGGTCAACATTCAGTACTTC.

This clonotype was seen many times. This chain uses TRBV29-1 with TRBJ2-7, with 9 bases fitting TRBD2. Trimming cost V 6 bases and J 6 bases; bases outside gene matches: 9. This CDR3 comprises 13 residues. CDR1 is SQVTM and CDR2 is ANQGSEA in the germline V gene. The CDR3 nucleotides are TGCAGCGTGGGTGTAGCGGGAGTCAGCGAGCAGTACTTC. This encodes CSVGVAGVSEQYF.

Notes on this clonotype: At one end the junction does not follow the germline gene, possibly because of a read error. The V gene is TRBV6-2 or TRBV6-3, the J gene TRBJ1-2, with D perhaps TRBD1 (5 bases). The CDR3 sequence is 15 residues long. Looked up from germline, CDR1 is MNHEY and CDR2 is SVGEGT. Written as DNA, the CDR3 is TGTGCCAGCAGTTACCTACCCACAGGTAACTATGGCTACAACTTC. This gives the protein CASSYLPTGNYGYNF.

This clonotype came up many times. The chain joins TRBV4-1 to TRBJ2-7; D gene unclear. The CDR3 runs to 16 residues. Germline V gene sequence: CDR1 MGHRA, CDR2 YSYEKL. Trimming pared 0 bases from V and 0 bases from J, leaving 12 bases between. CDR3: CASSQDDGRDSYEQYF. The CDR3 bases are TGCGCCAGCAGCCAAGACGACGGGCGCGACTCCTACGAGCAGTACTTC.

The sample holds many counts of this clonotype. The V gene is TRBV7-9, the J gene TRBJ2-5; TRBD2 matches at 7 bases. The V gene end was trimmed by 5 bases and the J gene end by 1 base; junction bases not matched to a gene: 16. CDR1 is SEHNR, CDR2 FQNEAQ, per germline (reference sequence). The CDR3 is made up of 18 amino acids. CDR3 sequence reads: CASSTTLRDYSPQETQYF. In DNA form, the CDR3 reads TGTGCCAGCAGCACAACCCTTCGGGACTACAGCCCCCAAGAGACCCAGTACTTC.

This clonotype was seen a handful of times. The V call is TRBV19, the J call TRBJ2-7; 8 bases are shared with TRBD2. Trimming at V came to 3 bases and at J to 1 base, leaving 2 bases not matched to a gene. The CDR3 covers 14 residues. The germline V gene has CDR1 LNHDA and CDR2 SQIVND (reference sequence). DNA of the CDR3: TGTGCCAGTAGTATGGCGGGAGGATCCTACGAGCAGTACTTC. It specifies CASSMAGGSYEQYF. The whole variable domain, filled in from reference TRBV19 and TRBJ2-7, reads DGGITQSPKYLFRKEGQNVTLSCEQNLNHDAMYWYRQDPGQGLRLIYYSQIVNDFQKGDIAEGYSVSREKKESFPLTVTSAQKNPTAFYLCASSMAGGSYEQYFGPGTRLTVT.

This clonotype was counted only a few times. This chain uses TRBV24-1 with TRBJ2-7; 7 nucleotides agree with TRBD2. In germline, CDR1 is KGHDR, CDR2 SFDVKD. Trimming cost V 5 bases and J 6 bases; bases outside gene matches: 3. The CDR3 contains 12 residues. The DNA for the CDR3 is TGTGCCACCAGTGCCTCGGGGGGCGAGCAGTACTTC. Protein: CATSASGGEQYF.

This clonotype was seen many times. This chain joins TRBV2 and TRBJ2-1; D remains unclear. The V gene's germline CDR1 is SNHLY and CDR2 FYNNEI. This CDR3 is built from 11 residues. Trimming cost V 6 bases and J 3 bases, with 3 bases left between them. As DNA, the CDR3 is TGTGCCAGCAGCCACTACAATGAGCAGTTCTTC. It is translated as CASSHYNEQFF.

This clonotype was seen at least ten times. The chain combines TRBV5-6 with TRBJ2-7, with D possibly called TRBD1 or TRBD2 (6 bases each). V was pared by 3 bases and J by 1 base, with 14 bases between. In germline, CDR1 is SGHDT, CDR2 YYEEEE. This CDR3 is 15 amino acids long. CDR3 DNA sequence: TGTGCCAGCAGCTGGCTGGGGGGCTCATCCTACGAGCAGTACTTC. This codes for CASSWLGGSSYEQYF.

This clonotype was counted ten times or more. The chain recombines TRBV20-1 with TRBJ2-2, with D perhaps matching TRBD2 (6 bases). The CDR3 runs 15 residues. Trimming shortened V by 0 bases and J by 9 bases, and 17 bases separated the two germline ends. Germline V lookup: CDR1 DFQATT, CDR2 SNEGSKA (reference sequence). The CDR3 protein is CSARDPLSRERELFF. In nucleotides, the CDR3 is TGCAGTGCTAGAGATCCCCTTAGTCGGGAGAGGGAGCTGTTTTTT.

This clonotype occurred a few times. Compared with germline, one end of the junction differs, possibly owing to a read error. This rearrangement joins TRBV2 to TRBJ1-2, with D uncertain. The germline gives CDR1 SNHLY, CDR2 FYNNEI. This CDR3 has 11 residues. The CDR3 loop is CASGEVTGYTF. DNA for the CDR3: TGTGCCAGCGGTGAGGTAACTGGCTACACCTTC. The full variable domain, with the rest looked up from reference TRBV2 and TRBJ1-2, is EPEVTQTPSHQVTQMGQEVILRCVPISNHLYFYWYRQILGQKVEFLVSFYNNEISEKSEIFDDQFSVERPDGSNFTLKIRSTKLEDSAMYFCASGEVTGYTFGSGTRLTVV.

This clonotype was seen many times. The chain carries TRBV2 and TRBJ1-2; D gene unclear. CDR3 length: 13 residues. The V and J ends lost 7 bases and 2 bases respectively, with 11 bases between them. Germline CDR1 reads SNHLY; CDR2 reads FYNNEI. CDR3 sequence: CASTLVGNYGYTF. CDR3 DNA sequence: TGTGCCAGCACCCTCGTTGGAAACTATGGCTACACCTTC.

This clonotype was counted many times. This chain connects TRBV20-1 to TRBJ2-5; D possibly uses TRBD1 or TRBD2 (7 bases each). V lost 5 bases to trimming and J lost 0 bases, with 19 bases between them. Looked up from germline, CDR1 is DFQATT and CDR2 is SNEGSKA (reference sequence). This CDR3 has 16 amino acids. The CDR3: CSALGGGTAYQETQYF. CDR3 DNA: TGCAGTGCTTTGGGAGGGGGGACAGCTTACCAAGAGACCCAGTACTTC.

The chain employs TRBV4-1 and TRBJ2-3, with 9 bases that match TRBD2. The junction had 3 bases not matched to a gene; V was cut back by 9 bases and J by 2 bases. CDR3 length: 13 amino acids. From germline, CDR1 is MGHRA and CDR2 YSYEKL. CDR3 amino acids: CARSGGITDTQYF. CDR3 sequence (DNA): TGCGCCAGAAGCGGGGGGATCACAGATACGCAGTATTTT.